Presented here are 25 T cell receptor beta chains from one specimen sequenced in a study of chemoradiotherapy in HPV16-positive cancers. Using immunoSEQ multiplex PCR, the repertoire was profiled, and TCRdb retains in-frame clones only, with some absent. The table lists 9,500 to 12,000 clones, over 70% of them singletons. The sample was acquired from a patient who underwent chemoradiotherapy. The receptors derive from a human donor with HPV-associated anogenital cancer.

The chain carries TRBV19 and TRBJ1-5; D uncertain. This CDR3 contains 13 residues. Germline values: CDR1 LNHDA, CDR2 SQIVND (reference sequence). The germline V and J ends were trimmed by 5 bases and 6 bases, with 11 bases remaining between them. CDR3 coding DNA: TGTGCCAGTAGTGCGGATTTCAGTCAGCCCCAGCATTTT. Residues: CASSADFSQPQHF.

The chain recombines TRBV4-1 with TRBJ1-4; D gene unclear. V shed 1 base and J shed 5 bases, with 8 bases lying between them. The germline gives CDR1 MGHRA, CDR2 YSYEKL. The CDR3 sequence is 14 residues long. The CDR3 nucleotides read TGCGCCAGCAGCCAAGTTTCGAGGAATGAAAAACTGTTTTTT. It translates to CASSQVSRNEKLFF.

The chain joins TRBV18 to TRBJ2-1, with 10 bases that match TRBD2. V was pared by 5 bases and J by 6 bases, with 7 bases of the junction left unmatched. The CDR3 spans 15 residues. The germline CDR1 and CDR2 sequences are KGHSH and LQKENI. CDR3 DNA: TGTGCCAGCTCAAGAGACAGCGGGGGGGCCAATGAGCAGTTCTTC. Encoded protein: CASSRDSGGANEQFF.

V usage is TRBV25-1 and J usage is TRBJ2-1; 8 bases are shared with TRBD2. Germline V gene sequence: CDR1 MGHDK, CDR2 SYGVNS. This CDR3 spans 13 amino acids. Losses at the gene ends were 4 bases for V and 9 bases for J; bases not matched to a gene: 5. CDR3 nucleotides: TGTGCCAGCAGTGTAACGGGAGGGCGTGAGCAGTTCTTC. Translating gives CASSVTGGREQFF.

V and J are TRBV5-1 and TRBJ1-1; D is ambiguous. Germline CDR1 SGHRS, CDR2 YFSETQ. The CDR3 spans 14 residues. Trimming took 5 bases from V and 0 from J, leaving 11 bases between them. The CDR3 bases are TGCGCCAGCAGGTTCGACATCATGAACACTGAAGCTTTCTTT. Protein sequence: CASRFDIMNTEAFF.

The genes are TRBV9 and TRBJ2-5, with 7 nucleotides matching TRBD2. Germline V lookup: CDR1 SGDLS, CDR2 YYNGEE. CDR3 length: 13 amino acids. V lost 3 bases and J lost 5; bases outside the gene matches: 4. CDR3 DNA sequence: TGTGCCAGCAGCGGGGGCGGGAGTGAGACCCAGTACTTC. As protein: CASSGGGSETQYF.

V usage is TRBV10-3 and J usage is TRBJ1-1; a possible D gene is TRBD1 (5 bases). The CDR3 is 13 residues long. Between the trimmed V and J ends, which lost 4 bases and 2 bases, there was a span of 8 bases. Germline V gene sequence: CDR1 ENHRY, CDR2 SYGVKD. The CDR3 region has the DNA TGTGCCATCAGTGCAGGACAAAACACTGAAGCTTTCTTT. It encodes CAISAGQNTEAFF.

This clone was seen more than once but under ten times. This chain connects TRBV7-2 to TRBJ2-6; the D is unclear. This CDR3 spans 16 amino acids. The V gene lost 5 bases and the J gene lost 4 bases, with 15 bases spanning the gap. The germline V gene has CDR1 SGHTA and CDR2 FQGNSA. The CDR3 sequence is CASSTRPGYGANVLTF. The CDR3 DNA is TGTGCCAGCAGCACCCGCCCTGGGTACGGGGCCAACGTCCTGACTTTC.

This clone was seen more than once but under ten times. CDR3 residues: CASSRSGRTDTQYF. Here the CDR3 DNA reads TGTGCCAGCAGCCGGAGCGGGAGGACAGATACGCAGTATTTT. This rearrangement joins TRBV7-3 to TRBJ2-3; TRBD2 matches at 9 bases. The CDR3 consists of 14 residues. The germline CDR1 and CDR2 sequences are SGHTA and FQGTGA. Germline trimming cut 5 bases from V and 3 bases from J; bases unmatched to any gene: 3.

This sequence joins TRBV9 and TRBJ1-1; 10 bases are a match to TRBD1. J was trimmed by 0 bases and V by 4 bases; bases with no gene match: 6. CDR1 SGDLS and CDR2 YYNGEE come from the germline V gene. This CDR3 contains 16 residues. The CDR3 region is CASSPRQGALNTEAFF. For the CDR3, the DNA is TGTGCCAGCAGCCCGCGACAGGGGGCCCTGAACACTGAAGCTTTCTTT.

The CDR3, as DNA: TGTGCCAGCAGTTTATTTGCCGGGACTAGCGGATTTTACGAGCAGTACTTC. This translates into CASSLFAGTSGFYEQYF. The chain joins TRBV27 to TRBJ2-7, with 11 bases identical to TRBD2. With 1 base clipped from V and 4 bases from J, the junction kept 9 bases outside the gene matches. The CDR3 totals 17 residues. The germline V gene encodes CDR1 MNHEY and CDR2 SMNVEV (reference sequence).

The chain combines TRBV4-3 with TRBJ1-5; TRBD1 matches at 11 bases. V lost 4 bases to trimming and J lost 5 bases; unmatched junction nucleotides: 4. The V gene's germline CDR1 is LGHNA and CDR2 YSLEER. The CDR3 length is 15 residues. The DNA of the CDR3 is TGCGCCAGCAGCCTCCGGACAGGGGGCGATCAGCCCCAGCATTTT. It yields the protein CASSLRTGGDQPQHF.

V gene TRBV5-1 combines with J gene TRBJ2-5; 8 nucleotides line up with TRBD1. Germline CDR1 is SGHRS and CDR2 is YFSETQ. There are 13 residues in the CDR3. Germline trimming cut 2 bases from V and 4 bases from J; bases unmatched to any gene: 1. Here the CDR3 DNA reads TGCGCCAGCAGCTTACAGGGGGGAGAGACCCAGTACTTC. Encoded protein: CASSLQGGETQYF.

The V and J genes are TRBV29-1 and TRBJ2-3; the D is unclear. The germline CDR1 and CDR2 sequences are SQVTM and ANQGSEA. The CDR3 is 12 residues long. CDR3 region: CKIPAYTDTQYF. In DNA form, the CDR3 reads TGCAAGATCCCGGCCTACACAGATACGCAGTATTTT.

V and J are TRBV19 and TRBJ2-7; D possibly corresponds to TRBD2 (6 bases). This CDR3 is built from 14 residues. V was pared by 3 bases and J by 9 bases, with 18 bases between. The germline gives CDR1 LNHDA, CDR2 SQIVND (reference sequence). The CDR3 loop is CASSIAGTLGAQYF. In DNA, the CDR3 is TGTGCCAGTAGTATCGCTGGGACTCTTGGGGCGCAGTACTTC.

This clone was detected once. J is TRBJ1-1 and V is TRBV19, with 9 positions matching TRBD1. The CDR3 sequence is 16 residues long. V trimming: 4 bases; J trimming: 0 bases; junction bases outside the gene matches: 6. Germline CDR1 and CDR2: LNHDA and SQIVND (reference sequence). CDR3 amino acids: CASSRGTGQLNTEAFF. In nucleotides, the CDR3 is TGTGCCAGTAGTAGAGGGACAGGGCAACTGAACACTGAAGCTTTCTTT.

The chain combines TRBV7-9 with TRBJ1-2, with D uncertain. Germline V gene data show CDR1 as SEHNR and CDR2 as FQNEAQ (reference sequence). The CDR3 runs 15 residues. V was cut by 9 bases and J by 4 bases, with 21 bases left in between. Here the CDR3 reads CASFAGLRGSYGYTF. The DNA of the CDR3 is TGTGCCAGTTTCGCCGGACTTCGTGGGTCCTATGGCTACACCTTC.

V usage is TRBV5-6 and J usage is TRBJ1-2; unclear D gene. CDR3 length: 14 residues. Germline CDR1 reads SGHDT; CDR2 reads YYEEEE. The ends were cut back, 4 bases at V and 6 bases at J, with 16 bases in the middle. The CDR3 region has the DNA TGTGCCAGCAGCCCCTGGCCGGGCGATGATGGCTACACCTTC. Translating it yields CASSPWPGDDGYTF.

This chain connects TRBV15 to TRBJ1-1, with D possibly TRBD1 on 5 matching bases. Germline V CDR1 and CDR2: LNHNV, YYDKDF (reference sequence). The CDR3 loop spans 17 amino acids. V lost 0 bases and J 0 bases, leaving 14 bases between the germline ends. The CDR3 bases are TGTGCCACCAGCAGAGATCGGGGCAGGGACTTGAACACTGAAGCTTTCTTT. This encodes CATSRDRGRDLNTEAFF.

V and J are TRBV7-6 and TRBJ2-5, with TRBD2 as a possible D gene (6 bases). Germline V CDR1 and CDR2: SGHVS, FNYEAQ. Trimming removed 5 bases from V and 8 bases from J, with 18 bases in between. There are 14 residues in the CDR3. The CDR3 is CASSLRSGGETQYF. CDR3 in DNA: TGTGCCAGCAGCCTTCGGTCCGGGGGTGAAACCCAGTACTTC.

The V call is TRBV28, the J call TRBJ2-3; 15 positions agree with TRBD2. The CDR3 spans 16 residues. The junction had 3 bases not matched to a gene; V was cut back by 3 bases and J by 5 bases. Germline-derived CDR1 and CDR2 are MDHEN and SYDVKM. The CDR3 DNA is TGTGCCAGCAGTTTCGGGACTAGCGGGGGGCAAGATACGCAGTATTTT. Translated: CASSFGTSGGQDTQYF.

The V call is TRBV7-2, the J call TRBJ1-1; tentatively, D is TRBD1 (5 bases). The ends were cut back, 4 bases at V and 5 bases at J, with 11 bases in the middle. CDR1 and CDR2 from the germline V gene are SGHTA and FQGNSA. The CDR3 spans 13 residues. The CDR3 reads CASSYDSRTEAFF. The CDR3, as DNA: TGTGCCAGCAGCTACGACAGTCGTACTGAAGCTTTCTTT.

The genes are TRBV7-8 and TRBJ1-3; no clear D gene. The germline V gene encodes CDR1 SGHVS and CDR2 FQNEAQ. Trimming stripped 3 bases from V and 1 base from J, with 10 bases between. The CDR3 sequence is 15 residues long. The chain's CDR3 is CASSFSQASGNTIYF. The CDR3 region has the DNA TGTGCCAGCAGCTTCAGCCAAGCTTCTGGAAACACCATATATTTT.

The chain links TRBV19 to TRBJ2-1; 8 positions match TRBD2. Per germline, CDR1 LNHDA and CDR2 SQIVND (reference sequence). The trim removed 10 bases at V and 9 bases at J, leaving 8 bases unmatched. This CDR3 contains 12 residues. CDR3 region: CATSGGRGEQFF. In DNA form, the CDR3 reads TGTGCCACCTCGGGGGGGCGTGGTGAGCAGTTCTTC.

CDR3: CASRNHYLLSTDTQYF. The CDR3 DNA is TGTGCCAGTAGAAACCACTATCTCCTTAGCACAGATACGCAGTATTTT. The chain employs TRBV19 and TRBJ2-3; D ambiguous. Germline V gene sequence: CDR1 LNHDA, CDR2 SQIVND (reference sequence). This CDR3 is 16 amino acids long. Between the trimmed V and J ends, which lost 6 bases and 0 bases, there was a span of 16 bases.